A selection of T cell receptor beta chains follows, all from one sample in a study of blood T cell repertoires in COVID-19. TCRdb keeps only in-frame clones here, not all; method: immunoSEQ multiplex PCR. The table lists about 420,000 clones, roughly 90% of them singletons. Sequencing used peripheral blood. All receptors derive from a man aged 18 to 30 with COVID-19, enrolled during active disease. CDR3s include the opening cysteine and the closing phenylalanine or tryptophan. D genes are given only for firm matches. Expanded clones are given a class, and other clones once, few, many or no size at all.

J: TRBJ2-1; V: TRBV4-2; size: .; D: TRBD2; DNA: TGTGCCAGCAGCCTAACTAGCGTTTTCTCCTACAATGAGCAGTTCTTC; CDR3: CASSLTSVFSYNEQFF
J: TRBJ2-1; V: TRBV27; size: .; D: TRBD2; DNA: TGTGCCAGCAGTTCAGGGACTAGCGGAAACAATGAGCAGTTCTTC; CDR3: CASSSGTSGNNEQFF
J: TRBJ2-7; V: TRBV2; size: .; D: .; DNA: TGTGCCAGCAGCGCCGGGACAACCTACGAGCAGTACTTC; CDR3: CASSAGTTYEQYF
J: TRBJ2-1; V: TRBV5-1; size: .; D: TRBD2; DNA: TGCGCCAGCAGCGCCAGACTAGCGGGAAACTACAATGAGCAGTTCTTC; CDR3: CASSARLAGNYNEQFF
J: TRBJ2-7; V: TRBV11-2; size: .; D: .; DNA: TGTGCCAGCAGCTTAGCCCCAGGGGGGCCCTACGAGCAGTACTTC; CDR3: CASSLAPGGPYEQYF
J: TRBJ2-7; V: TRBV19; size: .; D: .; DNA: TGTGCCAGACACCAGGGCAACGAGCAGTACTTC; CDR3: CARHQGNEQYF
J: TRBJ2-4; V: TRBV2; size: .; D: .; DNA: TGTGCCAGCAGCCTTCGTGGGGCAGACGACATTCAGTACTTC; CDR3: CASSLRGADDIQYF
J: TRBJ1-4; V: TRBV7-9; size: once; D: .; DNA: TGTGCCAGCCTTAAAGGAGGGTTTGAGGAAAAACTGTTTTTT; CDR3: CASLKGGFEEKLFF
J: TRBJ1-1; V: TRBV21-1; size: .; D: .; DNA: TGTGCCAGCAGCAAAGTAATCGGGTTTGCTTTCAGGGGGTACACTGAAGCTTTCTTT; CDR3: CASSKVIGFAFRGYTEAFF
J: TRBJ1-3; V: TRBV6-2/TRBV6-3; size: .; D: .; DNA: TGTGCCAGCAGTCGGGGGGCTGGAAACACCATATATTTT; CDR3: CASSRGAGNTIYF
J: TRBJ2-3; V: TRBV5-4; size: .; D: TRBD1; DNA: TGTGCCAGCAGCTTGGGGAGTGGACAGGGATCGGATACGCAGTATTTT; CDR3: CASSLGSGQGSDTQYF
J: TRBJ2-3; V: TRBV6-1; size: .; D: .; DNA: TGTGCCAGCAGTGAGAGGAGATGGACAGATACGCAGTATTTT; CDR3: CASSERRWTDTQYF
J: TRBJ2-7; V: TRBV29-1; size: .; D: .; DNA: TGCAGCGTTCGGGAATCTTTAAGCTACGAGCAGTACTTC; CDR3: CSVRESLSYEQYF
J: TRBJ2-5; V: TRBV5-1; size: .; D: .; DNA: TGCGCCAGCAGCTTGTTAGTTCGGGAGACCCAGTACTTC; CDR3: CASSLLVRETQYF
J: TRBJ2-3; V: TRBV2; size: .; D: TRBD2; DNA: TGTGCCAGCAGTGGAGACGATCGCGGGGGGGCAGAAGATACGCAGTATTTT; CDR3: CASSGDDRGGAEDTQYF
J: TRBJ1-6; V: TRBV27; size: few; D: TRBD1; DNA: TGTGCCAGCAGTTCGACAGGGAGCTCCTATAATTCACCCCTCCACTTT; CDR3: CASSSTGSSYNSPLHF
J: TRBJ1-4; V: TRBV19; size: .; D: .; DNA: TGTGCCAGTAGTATCTCTCTCGGGGTCCAGGAAAAACTGTTTTTT; CDR3: CASSISLGVQEKLFF
J: TRBJ2-1; V: TRBV11-2; size: .; D: TRBD2; DNA: TGTGCCAGCAGCTCACTAAGGACTAGCGGGAGGGCCCTAAATGAGCAGTTCTTC; CDR3: CASSSLRTSGRALNEQFF
J: TRBJ1-5; V: TRBV2; size: .; D: TRBD1; DNA: TGTGCCAGCAGTGGTCGGGAGGGGGCAGGTCAGCCCCAGCATTTT; CDR3: CASSGREGAGQPQHF
J: TRBJ2-7; V: TRBV15; size: once; D: .; DNA: TGTGCCACCAGCAGAGAAATAGCGTACGAGCAGTACTTC; CDR3: CATSREIAYEQYF
J: TRBJ2-7; V: TRBV12-3/TRBV12-4; size: .; D: TRBD2; DNA: TGTGCCAGCAGTAGCGGGAGCGCGAGAGAGCAGTACTTC; CDR3: CASSSGSAREQYF
J: TRBJ1-5; V: TRBV19; size: .; D: TRBD1; DNA: TGTGCCAGTAGTATTTTGGGACAGGGGGCAGGGCAGCCCCAGCATTTT; CDR3: CASSILGQGAGQPQHF
J: TRBJ2-2; V: TRBV24-1; size: .; D: .; DNA: TGTGCCACCAGTGATTTGCCCTACGGGGAGCTGTTTTTT; CDR3: CATSDLPYGELFF
J: TRBJ1-4; V: TRBV12-5; size: .; D: TRBD1; DNA: TGTGCTAGTGGTTTGGCGCGGACAGGGGTGGGAGAAAAACTGTTTTTT; CDR3: CASGLARTGVGEKLFF
J: TRBJ1-6; V: TRBV12-3/TRBV12-4; size: .; D: .; DNA: TGTGCCAGCAGCCTAAGACGGGATTCACCCCTCCACTTT; CDR3: CASSLRRDSPLHF
J: TRBJ2-7; V: TRBV7-8; size: .; D: TRBD2; DNA: TGTGCCAGCAGCTTAAGGCCTAGCGGGAGAGAGACTCAGTACTTC; CDR3: CASSLRPSGRETQYF
J: TRBJ2-3; V: TRBV6-6; size: many; D: TRBD1; DNA: TGTGCCAGCGGGACAGGGCTGGGGACAGATACGCAGTATTTT; CDR3: CASGTGLGTDTQYF
J: TRBJ2-7; V: TRBV5-1; size: .; D: .; DNA: TGCGCCAGCAGCGCAGGGACTGACTCCTACGAGCAGTACTTC; CDR3: CASSAGTDSYEQYF
J: TRBJ2-3; V: TRBV5-1; size: .; D: TRBD2; DNA: TGCGCCAGCAGCTTGGCCGTGGGGGGGACCACAGATACGCAGTATTTT; CDR3: CASSLAVGGTTDTQYF
J: TRBJ1-2; V: TRBV4-1; size: .; D: TRBD1; DNA: TGCGCCAGCAGCCATGCGGGACAGCGTAACTATGGCTACACCTTC; CDR3: CASSHAGQRNYGYTF
J: TRBJ2-7; V: TRBV13; size: .; D: .; DNA: TGTGCCAGCAGCTTATATTCCGGGACTCACTCCTACGAGCAGTACTTC; CDR3: CASSLYSGTHSYEQYF
J: TRBJ1-2; V: TRBV5-4; size: .; D: TRBD1; DNA: TGTGCCAGCAGCGCGGGACAGGGGAACTATGGCTACACCTTC; CDR3: CASSAGQGNYGYTF
J: TRBJ2-5; V: TRBV6-5; size: .; D: .; DNA: TGTGCCAGCAGGGAGGGACTGGTGTACCTAGAGACCCAGTACTTC; CDR3: CASREGLVYLETQYF
J: TRBJ1-3; V: TRBV18; size: .; D: .; DNA: TGTGCCAGCTCACCTCTCCTCTCTGGAAACACCATATATTTT; CDR3: CASSPLLSGNTIYF
J: TRBJ2-7; V: TRBV27; size: once; D: .; DNA: TGTGCCAGCAGTTCCCTCCCCGTCGAGCGGCCGTCCTACGAGCAGTACTTC; CDR3: CASSSLPVERPSYEQYF
J: TRBJ1-2; V: TRBV5-4; size: .; D: .; DNA: TGTGCCAGCAGCTCCGACTCGGCCAGAAACTATGGCTACACCTTC; CDR3: CASSSDSARNYGYTF
J: TRBJ1-1; V: TRBV12-3/TRBV12-4; size: .; D: .; DNA: TGTGCCAGCACAGGGGCGTTCGGGACTGAAGCTTTCTTT; CDR3: CASTGAFGTEAFF
J: TRBJ2-5; V: TRBV5-4; size: .; D: .; DNA: TGTGCCAGCAGCTTGAAGGCGGGCAGTCAAGAGACCCAGTACTTC; CDR3: CASSLKAGSQETQYF
J: TRBJ1-2; V: TRBV28; size: .; D: .; DNA: TGTGCCAGCAGTTTAGTGGCAGGGAGGCGCTATGGCTACACCTTC; CDR3: CASSLVAGRRYGYTF
J: TRBJ2-3; V: TRBV14; size: .; D: TRBD2; DNA: TGTGCCAGCAGCCAAGAAATCGGCGGGGGAGATACGCAGTATTTT; CDR3: CASSQEIGGGDTQYF
J: TRBJ2-5; V: TRBV24-1; size: .; D: .; DNA: TGTGCCACCAGTGATCGCCAGGGGAAAGGGTCAGAGACCCAGTACTTC; CDR3: CATSDRQGKGSETQYF
J: TRBJ2-2; V: TRBV6-6; size: .; D: .; DNA: TGTGCCAGCAGTTACTCAGGACAACCAACCGGGGAGCTGTTTTTT; CDR3: CASSYSGQPTGELFF
J: TRBJ1-5; V: TRBV19; size: once; D: TRBD1; DNA: TGTGCCAGTTATAGGACAGGTAGCAATCAGCCCCAGCATTTT; CDR3: CASYRTGSNQPQHF
J: TRBJ1-6; V: TRBV19; size: .; D: TRBD1; DNA: TGTGCCACTGCGGACAGGGCTTATAATTCACCCCTCCACTTT; CDR3: CATADRAYNSPLHF
J: TRBJ1-4; V: TRBV7-2; size: .; D: TRBD1; DNA: TGTGCCAGCAGCGATCCCGGGACAGGGGCCGAAAAACTGTTTTTT; CDR3: CASSDPGTGAEKLFF
J: TRBJ2-1; V: TRBV6-5; size: .; D: TRBD1; DNA: TGTGCCAGCATGGGACCGCGACAGGGGGTTAAGGAGCAGTTCTTC; CDR3: CASMGPRQGVKEQFF
J: TRBJ1-2; V: TRBV21-1; size: .; D: .; DNA: TGTGCCAGCAGCAAACGGGACAGGGTGAATGGCTACACCTTC; CDR3: CASSKRDRVNGYTF
J: TRBJ1-2; V: TRBV5-4; size: .; D: .; DNA: TGTGCCAGCAGCAGGATGAACAGGGCTCAAACGAACTATGGCTACACCTTC; CDR3: CASSRMNRAQTNYGYTF
J: TRBJ2-3; V: TRBV3-1/TRBV3-2; size: .; D: .; DNA: TGTGCCAGCAGCCCCTCACCGGCGGAAGGCACAGATACGCAGTATTTT; CDR3: CASSPSPAEGTDTQYF
J: TRBJ2-5; V: TRBV6-5; size: .; D: TRBD2; DNA: TGTGCCAGCACCCGAGGGGCGGGGGGACAAGGGACCCAGTACTTC; CDR3: CASTRGAGGQGTQYF
J: TRBJ1-5; V: TRBV28; size: .; D: .; DNA: TGTGCCAGCAGGTTAATCCTAAATCAGCCCCAGCATTTT; CDR3: CASRLILNQPQHF
J: TRBJ1-1; V: TRBV12-3/TRBV12-4; size: .; D: .; DNA: TGTGCCAGCAGCAGGGGTGAGGACACTGAAGCTTTCTTT; CDR3: CASSRGEDTEAFF
J: TRBJ2-5; V: TRBV12-3/TRBV12-4; size: .; D: .; DNA: TGTGCCAGCAGTTTGTCTTCGGAGACCCAGTACTTC; CDR3: CASSLSSETQYF
J: TRBJ1-2; V: TRBV9; size: .; D: .; DNA: TGTGCCAGCAGCGCCGACGTGTCGGGTGGCTACACCTTC; CDR3: CASSADVSGGYTF
J: TRBJ2-5; V: TRBV11-2; size: .; D: .; DNA: TGTGCCAGCAGCTTAGGTTCAGACCAAGAGACCCAGTACTTC; CDR3: CASSLGSDQETQYF
J: TRBJ2-3; V: TRBV14; size: .; D: .; DNA: TGTGCCAGCAGCCGCGAAATTAGCACAGATACGCAGTATTTT; CDR3: CASSREISTDTQYF
J: TRBJ2-1; V: TRBV2; size: .; D: .; DNA: TGTGCCAGCAGTGATCTAGCTAATGAGCAGTTCTTC; CDR3: CASSDLANEQFF